The 27 T cell receptor beta chains below all came from one sample that was sequenced in a study of identical twins. TCRdb reanalysed the 5' RACE reads using MiXCR and keeps one entry per CDR3 protein. The sample contains approximately 500,000 distinct CDR3 sequences, approximately 24% of which appear only once. These data also formed part of another study, on T cells expressing NK-cell markers.

The sequenced material came from CD4+ T cells sorted from blood. The source is a woman aged 18 to 35 in good health.

This clonotype was counted only a few times. The V call is TRBV10-2, the J call TRBJ2-2; D remains ambiguous. The CDR3 is made up of 15 amino acids. Germline values: CDR1 WSHSY, CDR2 SAAADI. Trimming took 8 bases from V and 0 from J, leaving 13 bases between them. This CDR3 is CASLARSSNTGELFF. DNA for the CDR3: TGCGCCAGCTTGGCCAGGAGTTCGAACACCGGGGAGCTGTTTTTT.

V is TRBV24-1 and J is TRBJ2-1; 16 bases are shared with TRBD2. J lost 1 base, V lost 4 bases, and 3 bases had no gene match. The CDR3 spans 18 residues. Germline lookup yields CDR1 KGHDR and CDR2 SFDVKD. CDR3 protein: CATSDGTSGGASYNEQFF. The CDR3 region has the DNA TGTGCCACCAGTGACGGGACTAGCGGGGGGGCTTCCTACAATGAGCAGTTCTTC.

This chain connects TRBV14 to TRBJ2-3; D remains ambiguous. V was clipped by 2 bases and J by 6 bases, with 6 bases between them. The CDR3 consists of 12 residues. CDR1 and CDR2 (germline): SGHDN, FVKESK. The CDR3 reads CASSQLRDTQYF. The CDR3 DNA is TGTGCCAGCAGCCAACTCAGGGATACGCAGTATTTT. Complete variable domain (other parts from reference TRBV14 and TRBJ2-3): EAGVTQFPSHSVIEKGQTVTLRCDPISGHDNLYWYRRVMGKEIKFLLHFVKESKQDESGMPNNRFLAERTGGTYSTLKVQPAELEDSGVYFCASSQLRDTQYFGPGTRLTVL.

The table lists this clonotype with a few counts. This chain connects TRBV20-1 to TRBJ2-3; D is undetermined. From germline, CDR1 is DFQATT and CDR2 SNEGSKA (reference sequence). This CDR3 region has 13 residues. Between the trimmed V and J ends, which lost 5 bases and 0 bases, there was a span of 9 bases. The CDR3, as DNA: TGCAGTGCTTGTCCCCGGAGCACAGATACGCAGTATTTT. Translating it yields CSACPRSTDTQYF.

In its sample, this clonotype was seen a few times. The chain uses TRBV6-2 or TRBV6-3 and TRBJ2-1; perhaps TRBD1 as D (5 bases). V lost 4 bases to trimming and J lost 9 bases, with 13 bases between them. This CDR3 has 13 amino acids. CDR1 and CDR2 (germline): MNHEY, SVGEGT. This chain's CDR3 is CASSSQGISEQFF. The CDR3, as DNA: TGTGCCAGCAGTTCTCAGGGTATAAGTGAGCAGTTCTTC.

The chain employs TRBV20-1 and TRBJ2-1; 8 bases are a match to TRBD2. V trimming: 4 bases; J trimming: 13 bases; junction bases outside the gene matches: 15. From germline, CDR1 is DFQATT and CDR2 SNEGSKA (reference sequence). The CDR3 length is 14 residues. Here the CDR3 reads CSATAVTGGPIQFF. The CDR3 coding sequence is TGCAGTGCTACGGCTGTTACGGGGGGGCCTATTCAGTTCTTC.

This sequence joins TRBV5-1 and TRBJ1-1; D is ambiguous. This CDR3 is 13 amino acids long. Trimming left V 3 bases short and J 1 base short, with 7 bases between. The germline CDR1 and CDR2 sequences are SGHRS and YFSETQ. The CDR3 region has the DNA TGCGCCAGCAGCTCCCGACCGAACACTGAAGCTTTCTTT. It specifies CASSSRPNTEAFF.

The V gene is TRBV6-2 or TRBV6-3, the J gene TRBJ2-3; a weak D match, TRBD1 (5 bases). CDR1 is MNHEY, CDR2 SVGEGT, per germline. The CDR3 is 13 amino acids. Trimming shortened V by 2 bases and J by 8 bases, and 11 bases separated the two germline ends. The CDR3: CASSYEAQGTQYF. In DNA, the CDR3 is TGTGCCAGCAGTTACGAGGCCCAGGGTACGCAGTATTTT.

This clonotype has only a few counts. J is TRBJ2-5 and V is TRBV7-2, with D uncertain. This CDR3 spans 12 amino acids. CDR1 is SGHTA, CDR2 FQGNSA, per germline. V lost 1 base and J lost 7, with 7 bases in between. The CDR3 coding sequence is TGTGCCAGCAGCTTAGACGTCCCGACCCAGTACTTC. It yields the protein CASSLDVPTQYF.

V gene TRBV29-1 combines with J gene TRBJ2-3; maybe TRBD1 (6 bases). Deletions cut 2 bases from V and 1 base from J, with 10 bases between. Germline V lookup: CDR1 SQVTM, CDR2 ANQGSEA. The CDR3 is 14 amino acids. CDR3 sequence: CSVERGSGTDTQYF. The DNA of the CDR3 is TGCAGCGTTGAAAGGGGGTCCGGCACAGATACGCAGTATTTT.

This clonotype showed up just a few times. The V and J genes are TRBV5-4 and TRBJ2-3; 13 nucleotides agree with TRBD2. Germline CDR1 is SGHNT and CDR2 is YYREEE (reference sequence). Unmatched junction bases numbered 6, after V lost 3 bases and J lost 2 bases. The length of the CDR3 is 17 residues. The CDR3 region is CASSYTSGGAFTDTQYF. The CDR3 nucleotides read TGTGCCAGCAGCTACACTAGCGGGGGGGCCTTCACAGATACGCAGTATTTT.

The J gene is TRBJ2-5, the V gene TRBV5-1; D is undetermined. The CDR3 runs to 13 residues. CDR1 and CDR2 (germline): SGHRS, YFSETQ. V was trimmed by 2 bases and J by 1 base, leaving 6 bases between them. This CDR3 reads CASSFNPQETQYF. In DNA, the CDR3 is TGCGCCAGCAGCTTTAACCCCCAAGAGACCCAGTACTTC.

This sequence joins TRBV6-2 or TRBV6-3 and TRBJ2-1, with D hard to call. Germline V gene data show CDR1 as MNHEY and CDR2 as SVGEGT. V shed 4 bases and J shed 0 bases, with 13 bases lying between them. This CDR3 region has 16 residues. CDR3 nucleotides: TGTGCCAGCAGTTTCCGCGGCACAACCTCCTACAATGAGCAGTTCTTC. Amino acids: CASSFRGTTSYNEQFF.

The gene calls are TRBV20-1 and TRBJ1-1; no reliable D call. This CDR3 has 14 amino acids. V dropped 1 base and J dropped 1 base, with 10 bases sitting between them. Germline lookup yields CDR1 DFQATT and CDR2 SNEGSKA (reference sequence). CDR3 region: CSARGLTSNTEAFF. The CDR3 DNA follows: TGCAGTGCTAGAGGTCTGACATCGAACACTGAAGCTTTCTTT.

The CDR3 DNA reads TGCAGCGTTTCAGGGTTGGAGAACACTGAAGCTTTCTTT. Translated, it gives CSVSGLENTEAFF. V and J are TRBV29-1 and TRBJ1-1, with D perhaps TRBD1 (5 bases). The CDR3 has 13 residues. Deletions cut 5 bases from V and 1 base from J, with 11 bases between. Germline loops: CDR1 SQVTM, CDR2 ANQGSEA.

This clonotype has a handful of counts. The V call is TRBV3-1, the J call TRBJ2-1; TRBD2 might be the D (5 bases). The V gene lost 0 bases and the J gene lost 9 bases, with 9 bases spanning the gap. The CDR3 extends over 13 amino acids. Germline CDR1 is LGHDT and CDR2 is YNNKEL (reference sequence). CDR3 loop: CASSQDVTIEQFF. CDR3 nucleotide sequence: TGTGCCAGCAGCCAAGATGTGACTATTGAGCAGTTCTTC.

This chain joins TRBV20-1 and TRBJ1-2; the D gene is possibly TRBD1 (6 bases). CDR1 is DFQATT, CDR2 SNEGSKA, per germline (reference sequence). The CDR3 is 13 amino acids. V was cut by 1 base and J by 4 bases, with 10 bases left in between. The CDR3 DNA reads TGCAGTGCTAGAGTGGGACACAGCTATGGCTACACCTTC. This gives the protein CSARVGHSYGYTF.

The rearrangement links TRBV4-2 to TRBJ1-2; D uncertain. V gave up 0 bases and J gave up 5 bases, with 10 bases separating them. CDR1 and CDR2 from the germline V gene are LGHNA and YNFKEQ. The CDR3 extends over 14 amino acids. CDR3 in DNA: TGTGCCAGCAGCCAAGACTCCAACGGTTATGGCTACACCTTC. Its protein product is CASSQDSNGYGYTF.

The J gene is TRBJ2-1, the V gene TRBV7-2; TRBD2 might be the D (5 bases). V lost 7 bases, J lost 5 bases, and 18 bases lay in between. The CDR3 covers 15 residues. CDR1 SGHTA and CDR2 FQGNSA come from the germline V gene. The CDR3: CASTLARTQNNEQFF. In DNA form, the CDR3 reads TGTGCCAGCACCCTAGCAAGGACCCAGAACAATGAGCAGTTCTTC.

This clonotype has only a few counts. V usage is TRBV9 and J usage is TRBJ2-7, with 9 bases lining up with TRBD2. The CDR3 contains 14 residues. The V gene end was trimmed by 0 bases and the J gene end by 3 bases; junction bases not matched to a gene: 1. The V gene's germline CDR1 is SGDLS and CDR2 YYNGEE. CDR3 sequence reads: CASSVGSGSYEQYF. The CDR3 DNA sequence: TGTGCCAGCAGCGTAGGTAGCGGGAGCTACGAGCAGTACTTC.

This sequence joins TRBV20-1 and TRBJ2-5; unclear D gene. V was trimmed by 4 bases and J by 4 bases, leaving 7 bases between them. The CDR3 runs to 11 residues. The germline gives CDR1 DFQATT, CDR2 SNEGSKA (reference sequence). In DNA, the CDR3 is TGCAGTGCTACTTTTTCAGAGACCCAGTACTTC. Protein product: CSATFSETQYF.

This clonotype came up a few times. The chain joins TRBV2 to TRBJ2-1; 10 nucleotides align to TRBD1. J lost 10 bases, V lost 8 bases, and 14 bases had no gene match. Germline V gene data show CDR1 as SNHLY and CDR2 as FYNNEI. This CDR3 is built from 15 residues. In DNA form, the CDR3 reads TGTGCCAGCTCACTGGCGGGACAGGGGAGGGACGAGCAGTTCTTC. It is translated as CASSLAGQGRDEQFF.

This clonotype appeared a few times. This chain links TRBV15 with TRBJ2-2; D call uncertain. V lost 1 base and J lost 6, with 3 bases in between. The CDR3 contains 12 residues. The germline V gene has CDR1 LNHNV and CDR2 YYDKDF (reference sequence). CDR3 in DNA: TGTGCCACCAGCAGAGGTCCCGGGGAGCTGTTTTTT. Amino acids: CATSRGPGELFF.

This chain uses TRBV14 with TRBJ2-7; 7 positions agree with TRBD2. The CDR3 contains 17 residues. V trimming: 0 bases; J trimming: 6 bases; junction bases outside the gene matches: 14. Germline lookup yields CDR1 SGHDN and CDR2 FVKESK. CDR3 coding DNA: TGTGCCAGCAGCCAAGATCGGGGCGGGAGTCATCTAGGCGAGCAGTACTTC. Encoded protein: CASSQDRGGSHLGEQYF.

V and J are TRBV10-3 and TRBJ2-7, with a weak D call TRBD1 (6 bases). Germline V lookup: CDR1 ENHRY, CDR2 SYGVKD. Trimming left V 7 bases short and J 7 bases short, with 14 bases between. This CDR3 contains 12 residues. Here the CDR3 DNA reads TGTGCCATCAACCAGGGGTCGGGGGAGCAGTACTTC. Protein sequence: CAINQGSGEQYF.

The V gene is TRBV24-1, the J gene TRBJ2-1, with 11 nucleotides matching TRBD2. V gave up 4 bases and J gave up 4 bases; unmatched junction bases: 14. Germline CDR1 KGHDR, CDR2 SFDVKD. The CDR3 is made up of 19 amino acids. DNA for the CDR3: TGTGCCACCAGTGAAGCCGGGACTAGCGGACACGTTACTTACAATGAGCAGTTCTTC. It yields the protein CATSEAGTSGHVTYNEQFF.

This clonotype was seen a few times. J is TRBJ2-3 and V is TRBV27; D is perhaps TRBD2 (6 bases). The length of the CDR3 is 17 residues. V was cut by 6 bases and J by 3 bases, with 22 bases left in between. Looked up from germline, CDR1 is MNHEY and CDR2 is SMNVEV (reference sequence). CDR3 residues: CASSHSGWEVATDTQYF. The CDR3 DNA reads TGTGCCAGCAGCCATTCAGGGTGGGAGGTCGCTACAGATACGCAGTATTTT.